This T cell receptor (beta chain) was retrieved from a study of shared clonotypes between healthy human individuals. Profiling relied on immunoSEQ multiplex PCR, and the TCRdb table lists in-frame clones only, not all of them. Of 1.5 million to 1.9 million clones listed, around 98% are singletons. Germline CDR1 reads SGHVS; CDR2 reads FQNEAQ. Trimming stripped 5 bases from V and 10 bases from J, with 15 bases between. The CDR3 is 13 amino acids. The chain carries TRBV7-8 and TRBJ2-1; D is perhaps TRBD1 or TRBD2 (5 bases each). This TCR was recovered from a man aged 25 to 45 in good health. Material: naive CD4+ T cells sorted from blood. Stated subset: CD45RA+ positively selected. Written as DNA, the CDR3 is TGTGCCAGCAGCGACCGGGGAAGGGGCGAGCAGTTCTTC. It yields the protein CASSDRGRGEQFF. The whole variable domain, filled in from reference TRBV7-8 and TRBJ2-1, reads GAGVSQSPRYKVAKRGQDVALRCDPISGHVSLFWYQQALGQGPEFLTYFQNEAQLDKSGLPSDRFFAERPEGSVSTLKIQRTQQEDSAVYLCASSDRGRGEQFFGPGTRLTVL.